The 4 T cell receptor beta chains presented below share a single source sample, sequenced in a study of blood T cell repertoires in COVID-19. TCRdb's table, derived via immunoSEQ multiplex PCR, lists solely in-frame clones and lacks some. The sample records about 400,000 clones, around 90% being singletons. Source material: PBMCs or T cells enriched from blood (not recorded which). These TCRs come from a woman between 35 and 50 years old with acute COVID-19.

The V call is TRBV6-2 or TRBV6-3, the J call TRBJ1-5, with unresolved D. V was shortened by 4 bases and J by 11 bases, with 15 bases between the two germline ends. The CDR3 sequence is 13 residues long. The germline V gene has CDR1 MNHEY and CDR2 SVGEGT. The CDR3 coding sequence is TGTGCCAGCAGTTTTGACGGTCAAGAGGCCCAGCATTTT. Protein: CASSFDGQEAQHF.

The CDR3 region is CASTSNRGGNEQFF. CDR3 DNA: TGTGCCAGCACTTCGAACAGGGGGGGCAATGAGCAGTTCTTC. V usage is TRBV7-2 and J usage is TRBJ2-1; maybe TRBD1 (8 bases). V was cut by 7 bases and J by 6 bases, with 16 bases left in between. Germline V gene sequence: CDR1 SGHTA, CDR2 FQGNSA. The CDR3 covers 14 residues. The full variable domain, with the rest looked up from reference TRBV7-2 and TRBJ2-1, is GAGVSQSPSNKVTEKGKDVELRCDPISGHTALYWYRQSLGQGLEFLIYFQGNSAPDKSGLPSDRFSAERTGGSVSTLTIQRTQQEDSAVYLCASTSNRGGNEQFFGPGTRLTVL.

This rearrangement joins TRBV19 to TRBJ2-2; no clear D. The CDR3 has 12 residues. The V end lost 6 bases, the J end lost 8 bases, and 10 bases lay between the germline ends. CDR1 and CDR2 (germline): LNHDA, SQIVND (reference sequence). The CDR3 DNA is TGTGCCAGTAGCCCTAGATCAGGGGAGCTGTTTTTT. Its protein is CASSPRSGELFF.

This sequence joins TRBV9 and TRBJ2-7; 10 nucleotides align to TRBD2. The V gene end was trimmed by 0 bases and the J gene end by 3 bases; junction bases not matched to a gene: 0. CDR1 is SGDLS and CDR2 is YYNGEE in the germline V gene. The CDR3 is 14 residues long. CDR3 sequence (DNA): TGTGCCAGCAGCGTAGGACTAGCGGGCTACGAGCAGTACTTC. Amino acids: CASSVGLAGYEQYF.